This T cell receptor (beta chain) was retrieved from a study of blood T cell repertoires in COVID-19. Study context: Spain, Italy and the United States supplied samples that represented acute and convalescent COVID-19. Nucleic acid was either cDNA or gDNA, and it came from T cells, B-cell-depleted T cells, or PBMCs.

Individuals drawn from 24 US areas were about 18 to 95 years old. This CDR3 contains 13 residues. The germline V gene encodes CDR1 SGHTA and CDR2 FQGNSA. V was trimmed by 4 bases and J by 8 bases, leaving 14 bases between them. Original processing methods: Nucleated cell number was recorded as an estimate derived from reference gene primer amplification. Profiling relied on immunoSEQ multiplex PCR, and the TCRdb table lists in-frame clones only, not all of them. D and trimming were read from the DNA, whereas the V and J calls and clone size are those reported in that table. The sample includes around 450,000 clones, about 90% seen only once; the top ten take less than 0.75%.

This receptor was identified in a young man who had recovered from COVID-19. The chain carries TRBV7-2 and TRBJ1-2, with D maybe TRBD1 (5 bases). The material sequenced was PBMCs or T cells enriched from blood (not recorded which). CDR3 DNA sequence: TGTGCCAGCAGCTATCGTCAGGGATGGGGCTACACCTTC. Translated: CASSYRQGWGYTF.